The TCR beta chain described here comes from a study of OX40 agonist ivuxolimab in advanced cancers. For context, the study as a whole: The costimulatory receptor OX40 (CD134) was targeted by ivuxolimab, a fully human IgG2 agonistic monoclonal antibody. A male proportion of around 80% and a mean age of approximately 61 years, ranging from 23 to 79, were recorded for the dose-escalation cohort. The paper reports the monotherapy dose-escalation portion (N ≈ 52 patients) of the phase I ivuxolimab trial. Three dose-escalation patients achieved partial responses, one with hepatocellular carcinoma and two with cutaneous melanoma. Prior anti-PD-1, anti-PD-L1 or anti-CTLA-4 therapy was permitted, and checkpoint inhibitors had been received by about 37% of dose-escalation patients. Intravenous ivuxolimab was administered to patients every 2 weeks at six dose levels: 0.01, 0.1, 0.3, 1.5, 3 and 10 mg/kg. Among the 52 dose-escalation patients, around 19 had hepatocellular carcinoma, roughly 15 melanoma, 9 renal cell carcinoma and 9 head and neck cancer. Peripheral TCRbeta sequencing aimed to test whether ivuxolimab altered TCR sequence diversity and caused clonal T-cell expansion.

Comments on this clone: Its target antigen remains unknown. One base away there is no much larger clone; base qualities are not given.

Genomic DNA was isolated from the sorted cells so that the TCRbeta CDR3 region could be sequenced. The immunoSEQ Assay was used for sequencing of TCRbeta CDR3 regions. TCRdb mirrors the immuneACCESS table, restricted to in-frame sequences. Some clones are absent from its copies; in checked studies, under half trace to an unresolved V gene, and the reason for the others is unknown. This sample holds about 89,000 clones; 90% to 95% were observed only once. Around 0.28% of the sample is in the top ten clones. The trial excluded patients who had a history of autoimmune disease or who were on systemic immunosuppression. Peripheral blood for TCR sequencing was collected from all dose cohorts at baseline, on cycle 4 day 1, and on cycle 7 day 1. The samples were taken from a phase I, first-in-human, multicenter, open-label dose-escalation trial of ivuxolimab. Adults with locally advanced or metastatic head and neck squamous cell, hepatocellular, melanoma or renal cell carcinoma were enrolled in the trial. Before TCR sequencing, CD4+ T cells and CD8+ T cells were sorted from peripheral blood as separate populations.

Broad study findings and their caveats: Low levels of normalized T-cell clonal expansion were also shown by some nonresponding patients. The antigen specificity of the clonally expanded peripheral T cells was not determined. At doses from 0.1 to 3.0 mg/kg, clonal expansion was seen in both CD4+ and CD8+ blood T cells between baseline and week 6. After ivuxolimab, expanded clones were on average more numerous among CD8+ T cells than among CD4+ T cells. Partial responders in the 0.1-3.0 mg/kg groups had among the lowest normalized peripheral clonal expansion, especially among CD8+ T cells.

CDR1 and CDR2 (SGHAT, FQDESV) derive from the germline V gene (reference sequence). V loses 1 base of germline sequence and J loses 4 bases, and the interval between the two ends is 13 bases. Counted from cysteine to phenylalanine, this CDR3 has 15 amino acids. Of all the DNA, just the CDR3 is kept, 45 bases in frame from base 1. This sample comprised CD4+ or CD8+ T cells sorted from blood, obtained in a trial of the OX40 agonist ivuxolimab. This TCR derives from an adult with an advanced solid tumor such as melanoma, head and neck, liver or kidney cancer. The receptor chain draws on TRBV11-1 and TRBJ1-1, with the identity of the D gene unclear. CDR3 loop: CASSLGGDVSTEAFF. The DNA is TGTGCCAGCAGCTTAGGTGGGGATGTGAGCACTGAAGCTTTCTTT. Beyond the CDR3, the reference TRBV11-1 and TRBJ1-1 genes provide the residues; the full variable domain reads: EAEVAQSPRYKITEKSQAVAFWCDPISGHATLYWYRQILGQGPELLVQFQDESVVDDSQLPKDRFSAERLKGVDSTLKIQPAELGDSAMYLCASSLGGDVSTEAFFGQGTRLTVV.